A selection of T cell receptor beta chains follows, all from one sample in a study of T cells in Graves' hyperthyroidism and ophthalmopathy. TCRdb ran MiXCR on the multiplex PCR reads and lists one entry per CDR3 protein. This sample has about 290,000 distinct CDR3 sequences; roughly 15% occur once, and the top ten carry roughly 8%. Material for sequencing was blood. Receptor source: a woman in her 30s with Graves' hyperthyroidism that later progressed to Graves' ophthalmopathy. Each CDR3 is given with its conserved first and last residue. Each record gives: CDR3 DNA, CDR3 protein, clone size, V gene, J gene, D gene. The D gene is left open where the match is weak. Some rows have no size entry. The others give once, few or many, or a class for an expanded clone.

TGTGCCAGCAGTTTTGGTGAAAAACTGTTTTTT,CASSFGEKLFF,many,TRBV12-3/TRBV12-4,TRBJ1-4,.
TGTGCCAGCGCGTTGGGACCGGACTCCTCTGGGGCCAACGTCCTGACTTTC,CASALGPDSSGANVLTF,few,TRBV7-3,TRBJ2-6,.
TGCAGTGCTGCACAGGGGGCGCTTGGCAATCAGCCCCAGCATTTT,CSAAQGALGNQPQHF,many,TRBV20-1,TRBJ1-5,TRBD1
TGTGCCAGCAGCTTAGAGAAGCGGGGGGGCTCCTACAATGAGCAGTTCTTC,CASSLEKRGGSYNEQFF,many,TRBV13,TRBJ2-1,TRBD2
TGTGCCAGCAGTGAGGCTTTAAGTCAACTGAGGGAGCAGTACTTC,CASSEALSQLREQYF,many,TRBV2,TRBJ2-7,.
TGTGCCAGCAGTTTAGGCCAGTCTGGGGCCAACGTCCTGACTTTC,CASSLGQSGANVLTF,many,TRBV28,TRBJ2-6,.
TGTGCCAGCAGTGAGAGCCCCAAGACAGGGGTGGCCGGGGAGCTGTTTTTT,CASSESPKTGVAGELFF,many,TRBV12-3/TRBV12-4,TRBJ2-2,TRBD1
TGCAGCGGGCTCGACAGGGCGGGCACTGAAGCTTTCTTT,CSGLDRAGTEAFF,many,TRBV29-1,TRBJ1-1,TRBD1
TGTGCCAGCAGCCCGCAGGGCGGCGCGAACACCGGGGAGCTGTTTTTT,CASSPQGGANTGELFF,.,TRBV9,TRBJ2-2,.
TGTGCCAGCAGACCGGGACAGGTGGAGGTCAGAGAGAGAAAACTGTTTTTT,CASRPGQVEVRERKLFF,.,TRBV28,TRBJ1-4,TRBD1
TGTGCCAGCAGCTTCTACAACAATGAGCAGTTCTTC,CASSFYNNEQFF,many,TRBV5-5,TRBJ2-1,.
TGTGCCAGCAGTTTTCTGCAGGGGGTATCCTACGAGCAGTACTTC,CASSFLQGVSYEQYF,.,TRBV28,TRBJ2-7,TRBD1
TGTGCCAGCAGTTTCCCTGGGGCAGGTGCCGAGCAGTACTTC,CASSFPGAGAEQYF,many,TRBV27,TRBJ2-7,.
TGTGCCAGCAGTTACCCCCTTTGGCGCGGGAGTGGCGAGCAGTACTTC,CASSYPLWRGSGEQYF,many,TRBV6-2/TRBV6-3,TRBJ2-7,TRBD2
TGTGCCAGTAGTATACGGGGCTATGGCAACACCTTC,CASSIRGYGNTF,few,TRBV19,TRBJ1-2,.
TGTGCCAGCAGCTCTGAACGCCTCACCGTCCGGGAAAGACTGTTTTTT,CASSSERLTVRERLFF,.,TRBV5-4,TRBJ1-4,.
TGTGCCAGCAGCGCTGCACCTAGCGGGGGTTACAATGAGCAGTTCTTC,CASSAAPSGGYNEQFF,many,TRBV9,TRBJ2-1,TRBD2
TGTGCCAGCAGCCAAAAAAGGACGAGGAGGGAGACCCAGTACTTC,CASSQKRTRRETQYF,many,TRBV27,TRBJ2-5,.
TGTGCCAGCAGCTTAGCGGGTTATGGCTACACCTTC,CASSLAGYGYTF,many,TRBV28,TRBJ1-2,.
TGCAGTGCCGGGGGCCCCAATCAGCCCCAGCATTTT,CSAGGPNQPQHF,.,TRBV20-1,TRBJ1-5,.
TGCAGTGCTCCCCCTATCCCCGGGACGGCGAGCGGGAGCCAGAATGAGCAGTTCTTC,CSAPPIPGTASGSQNEQFF,many,TRBV20-1,TRBJ2-1,TRBD2
TGCAGTGCTAGGGCCTTAGGGGTTCTACTCCAAGAGACCCAGTACTTC,CSARALGVLLQETQYF,many,TRBV20-1,TRBJ2-5,.
TGTGCCAGCAGCTCGCATACGACAGAAATGAACACTGAAGCTTTCTTT,CASSSHTTEMNTEAFF,many,TRBV7-2,TRBJ1-1,.
TGTGCCAGCAGCCAGGGACAGTTCTTCCAAGAGACCCAGTACTTC,CASSQGQFFQETQYF,many,TRBV3-1,TRBJ2-5,TRBD1
TGCGCCAGCAGCCAAGAAGGAAGAGCGGCGAATCAGCCCCAGCATTTT,CASSQEGRAANQPQHF,many,TRBV4-1,TRBJ1-5,.
TGTGCCAGCAGCACCCCCCCCCGGGACCGCCGGTCCAATGAGCAGTTCTTC,CASSTPPRDRRSNEQFF,many,TRBV6-2/TRBV6-3,TRBJ2-1,.
TGTGCCAGCAAGGGGGAGTACGGCAATGAGCAGTTCTTC,CASKGEYGNEQFF,many,TRBV3-1,TRBJ2-1,.
TGTGCCAGCGCGACAGGGATGTCCTACAAGCAGTACTTC,CASATGMSYKQYF,.,TRBV27,TRBJ2-7,TRBD1
TGTGCCAGCAGCGCGGCCCGGACAGGGGATCTCTACGAGCAGTACTTC,CASSAARTGDLYEQYF,many,TRBV9,TRBJ2-7,TRBD1
TGCGCCAGCAGCCAAGGGTTGAACACCATATATTTT,CASSQGLNTIYF,few,TRBV4-1,TRBJ1-3,.
TGCAGTGCTAGCCTACTAGCGGTTAGCACAGATACGCAGTATTTT,CSASLLAVSTDTQYF,many,TRBV20-1,TRBJ2-3,TRBD2
TGTGCTAGCAGTGAAGAGGGCTCTGGAAACACCATATATTTT,CASSEEGSGNTIYF,.,TRBV2,TRBJ1-3,.
TGCGCCAGCAGCCTAGCCCGGGACAGTGAAGCTTTCTTT,CASSLARDSEAFF,.,TRBV4-3,TRBJ1-1,TRBD1
TGTGCCAGCAGTTACTCGGACAGGTATGAGCAGTTCTTC,CASSYSDRYEQFF,many,TRBV6-2/TRBV6-3,TRBJ2-1,TRBD1
TGTGCCATCAGTGAAGGACAGCATGATGGCTACACCTTC,CAISEGQHDGYTF,few,TRBV10-3,TRBJ1-2,.
TGTGCCAGCAGCTTCCGGCAAATAAAGAGACAACCGACTAGCGGGAAAGCGAACACCGGGGAGCTGTTTTTT,CASSFRQIKRQPTSGKANTGELFF,.,TRBV7-9,TRBJ2-2,TRBD2
TGCAGCGCCGGCGGGGGCCCAGATACGCAGTATTTT,CSAGGGPDTQYF,many,TRBV29-1,TRBJ2-3,.
TGTGCCAGCAGGCCCTCCTCTAGCTACGAGCAGTACTTC,CASRPSSSYEQYF,many,TRBV12-3/TRBV12-4,TRBJ2-7,.
TGTGCCAGCAGCTTACCCCTTGTCGGTAAAGAGACCCAGTACTTC,CASSLPLVGKETQYF,many,TRBV7-6,TRBJ2-5,.
TGTGCCAGCCTACTCGGACAGGGGAATTGGTACGAGCAGTACTTC,CASLLGQGNWYEQYF,many,TRBV28,TRBJ2-7,TRBD1
TGTGCCAGTAGTATAGCGGGACAGGGGCAAGAGACCCAGTACTTC,CASSIAGQGQETQYF,.,TRBV19,TRBJ2-5,TRBD1
TGCGCCAGCAGCCAAGATCTACGGACGTCCTACAATGAGCAGTTCTTC,CASSQDLRTSYNEQFF,few,TRBV4-3,TRBJ2-1,.
TGTGCCAGCAGTTTATGGCCAACCAAGGGACTAGCGGGAGTTCCGGTTAAAAAGACCCAGTACTTC,CASSLWPTKGLAGVPVKKTQYF,many,TRBV12-3/TRBV12-4,TRBJ2-5,TRBD2
TGCAGTGCACCAGTATCGGGGGCCACTGAAGCTTTCTTT,CSAPVSGATEAFF,many,TRBV20-1,TRBJ1-1,.
TGTGCCAGCAGCTTAGATAGATGGGAGCCAACAACTTTCTTT,CASSLDRWEPTTFF,.,TRBV11-2,TRBJ1-1,.
TGTGCCAGCAGCACCGGACTAGCGGGAGAGTACGAGCAGTACTTC,CASSTGLAGEYEQYF,many,TRBV7-2,TRBJ2-7,TRBD2
TGCAGTGCTAGTGGGCTAGCGGGAGTAGAAAAGCAGTACTTC,CSASGLAGVEKQYF,many,TRBV20-1,TRBJ2-7,TRBD2
TGTGCCAGCAGCCTCGCAGGGAACCGATTAGGGACCCAGTACTTC,CASSLAGNRLGTQYF,many,TRBV28,TRBJ2-5,.
TGCGCCAGCAGCTTGAACCGGGACTGGATTTACAATGAGCAGTTCTTC,CASSLNRDWIYNEQFF,.,TRBV5-1,TRBJ2-1,.
TGTGCCAGCAGCGTCCACCCCGGGACAGGGGGCGTTGGGGCCAACGTCCTGACTTTC,CASSVHPGTGGVGANVLTF,many,TRBV13,TRBJ2-6,TRBD1
TGTGCCAGCAAAGGACTTCAGACCGGGGAGCTGTTTTTT,CASKGLQTGELFF,.,TRBV19,TRBJ2-2,.
TGCGCCAGCAGCCATTCAAGGGATGAACTTCACGAGCAGTACTTC,CASSHSRDELHEQYF,.,TRBV4-1,TRBJ2-7,.